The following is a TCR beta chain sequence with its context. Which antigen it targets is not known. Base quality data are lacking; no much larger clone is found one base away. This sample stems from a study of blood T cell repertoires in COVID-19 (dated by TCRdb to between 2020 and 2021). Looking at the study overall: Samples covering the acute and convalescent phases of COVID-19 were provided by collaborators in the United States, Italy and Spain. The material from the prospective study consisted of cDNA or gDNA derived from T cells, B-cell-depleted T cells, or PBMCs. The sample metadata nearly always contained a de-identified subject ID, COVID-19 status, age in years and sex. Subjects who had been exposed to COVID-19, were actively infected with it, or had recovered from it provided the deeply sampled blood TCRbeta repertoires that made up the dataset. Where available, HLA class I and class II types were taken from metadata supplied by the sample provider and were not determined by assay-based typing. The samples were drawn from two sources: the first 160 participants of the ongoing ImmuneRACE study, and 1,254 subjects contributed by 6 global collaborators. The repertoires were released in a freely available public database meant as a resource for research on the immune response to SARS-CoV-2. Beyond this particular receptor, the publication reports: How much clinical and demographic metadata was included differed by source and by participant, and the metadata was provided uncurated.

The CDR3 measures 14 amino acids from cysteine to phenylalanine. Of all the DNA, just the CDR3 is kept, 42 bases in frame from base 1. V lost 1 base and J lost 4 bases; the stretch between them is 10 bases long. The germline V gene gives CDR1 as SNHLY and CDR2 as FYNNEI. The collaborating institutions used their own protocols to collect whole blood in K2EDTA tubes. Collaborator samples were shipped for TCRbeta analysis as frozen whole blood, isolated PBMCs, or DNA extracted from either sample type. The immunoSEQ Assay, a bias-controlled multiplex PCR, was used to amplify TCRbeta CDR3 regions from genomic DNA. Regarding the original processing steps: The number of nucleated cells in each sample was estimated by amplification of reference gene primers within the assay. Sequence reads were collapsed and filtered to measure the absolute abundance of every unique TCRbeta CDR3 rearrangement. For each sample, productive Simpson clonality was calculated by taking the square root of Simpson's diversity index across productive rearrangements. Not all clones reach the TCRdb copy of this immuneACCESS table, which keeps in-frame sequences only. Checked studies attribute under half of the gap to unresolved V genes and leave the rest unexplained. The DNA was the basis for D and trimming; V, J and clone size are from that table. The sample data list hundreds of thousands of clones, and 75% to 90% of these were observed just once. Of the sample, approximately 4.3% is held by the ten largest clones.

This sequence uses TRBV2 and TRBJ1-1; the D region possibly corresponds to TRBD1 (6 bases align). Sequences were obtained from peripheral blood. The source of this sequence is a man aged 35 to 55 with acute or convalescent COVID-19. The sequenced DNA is TGTGCCAGCAGTGAAGGATTCAGGGGCACTGAAGCTTTCTTT. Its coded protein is CASSEGFRGTEAFF.